The clone carrying this TCR beta chain was seen a single time. This specimen belongs to a study of blood T cell repertoires in COVID-19. About the research overall: The cDNA or gDNA used as material had been derived from T cells, B-cell-depleted T cells, or PBMCs.

Original processing notes: Amplification from reference gene primers served as the basis for estimated nucleated cell counts. The data were produced by immunoSEQ multiplex PCR, yet TCRdb's version contains in-frame clones alone and is incomplete. V and J calls plus clone size are reproduced from that table; the DNA served to infer D and trimming. The sample records just under 65,000 clones, 80% to 85% being singletons. The TCR sequence derives from a human donor in a cohort sampled during active COVID-19. Sequencing input: peripheral blood.

In nucleotides, the CDR3 is TGTGCCAGCAGCAAAGAGACCCAGTACTTC. Amino acid sequence: CASSKETQYF. The chain links TRBV12-3 or TRBV12-4 to TRBJ2-5; D ambiguous. This CDR3 region has 10 residues. V lost 6 bases, J lost 3 bases, and 2 bases lay in between.